A selection of T cell receptor beta chains follows, all from one sample in a study of shared clonotypes between healthy human individuals. Repertoires were generated with immunoSEQ multiplex PCR, while TCRdb's copy carries only in-frame clones and drops some. The sample gives over 2 million clones, about 90% of which show up once; 0.37% is in the top ten. Specimen: naive CD4+ T cells from PBMCs. The receptors derive from a man aged 18 to 35 in good health. Some clones in this sample may be carry-over from other donors' samples. CDR3s leave out the opening cysteine and the closing phenylalanine or tryptophan. Fields, in order: clone size, V gene, CDR3 protein. A clone size is listed for some rows: how often the clone was seen (once, few, many), or a class if it is expanded.

NA,TRBV28,ASTQGLAASTDTQY
NA,TRBV15,ATTSGMGHNEQF
NA,TRBV6-6,ASTGAANEKLF
NA,TRBV6-5,ASSYSAGGGIGQY
NA,TRBV21-1,ASSKVVVGLLRNGELF
NA,TRBV27,ASRRDRGRGEQY
NA,TRBV10-3,AISGAGGESSYEQY
NA,TRBV5-1,ASSLHNSGAGAGELF
NA,TRBV4-3,ASSHVEIQGARNTEAF
NA,TRBV29-1,SVARQGRDEQY
NA,TRBV7-2,ASSLSPGQANTGELF
once,TRBV10-3,AISEQGGEAF
NA,TRBV12-5,ASGLATGTGHYEQY
NA,TRBV30,AWRPRTDTQY